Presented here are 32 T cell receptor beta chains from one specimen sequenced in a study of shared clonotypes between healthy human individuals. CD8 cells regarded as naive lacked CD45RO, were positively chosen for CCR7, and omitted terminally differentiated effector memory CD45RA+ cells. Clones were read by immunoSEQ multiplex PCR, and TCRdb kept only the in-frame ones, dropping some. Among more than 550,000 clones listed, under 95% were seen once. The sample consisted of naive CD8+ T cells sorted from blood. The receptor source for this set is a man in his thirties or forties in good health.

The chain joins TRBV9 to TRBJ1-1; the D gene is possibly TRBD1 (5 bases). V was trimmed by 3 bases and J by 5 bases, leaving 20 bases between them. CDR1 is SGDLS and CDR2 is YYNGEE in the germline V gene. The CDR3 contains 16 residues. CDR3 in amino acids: CASSGRSGTSKTEAFF. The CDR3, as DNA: TGTGCCAGCAGCGGGAGGTCGGGGACTTCGAAGACTGAAGCTTTCTTT.

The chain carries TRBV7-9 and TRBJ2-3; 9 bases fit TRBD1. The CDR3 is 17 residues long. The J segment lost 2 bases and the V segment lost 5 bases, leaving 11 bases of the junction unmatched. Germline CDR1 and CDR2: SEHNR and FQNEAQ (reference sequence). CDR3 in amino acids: CASSPPEGQGVTDTQYF. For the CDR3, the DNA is TGTGCCAGCAGCCCTCCGGAGGGACAGGGTGTCACAGATACGCAGTATTTT.

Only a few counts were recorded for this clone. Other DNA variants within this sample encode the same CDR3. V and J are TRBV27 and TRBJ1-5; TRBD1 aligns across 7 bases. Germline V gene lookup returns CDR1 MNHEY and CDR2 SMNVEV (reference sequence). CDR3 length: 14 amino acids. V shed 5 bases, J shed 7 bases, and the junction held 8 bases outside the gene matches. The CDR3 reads CASSPTGWGQPQHF. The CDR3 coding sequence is TGTGCCAGCAGTCCGACAGGGTGGGGACAGCCCCAGCATTTT.

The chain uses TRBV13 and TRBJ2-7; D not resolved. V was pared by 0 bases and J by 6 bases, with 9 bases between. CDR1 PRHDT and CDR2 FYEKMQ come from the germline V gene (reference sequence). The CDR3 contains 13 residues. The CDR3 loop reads CASSLGLVLEQYF. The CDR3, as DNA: TGTGCCAGCAGCTTAGGGCTTGTACTCGAGCAGTACTTC.

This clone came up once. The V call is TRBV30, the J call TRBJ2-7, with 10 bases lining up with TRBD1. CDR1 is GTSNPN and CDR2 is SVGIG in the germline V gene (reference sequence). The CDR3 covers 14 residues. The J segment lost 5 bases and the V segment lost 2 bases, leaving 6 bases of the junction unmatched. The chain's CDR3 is CAWSRGQGIHEQYF. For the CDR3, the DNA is TGTGCCTGGAGTAGGGGACAGGGGATCCACGAGCAGTACTTC. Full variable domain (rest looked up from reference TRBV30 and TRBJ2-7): SQTIHQWPATLVQPVGSPLSLECTVEGTSNPNLYWYRQAAGRGLQLLFYSVGIGQISSEVPQNLSASRPQDRQFILSSKKLLLSDSGFYLCAWSRGQGIHEQYFGPGTRLTVT.

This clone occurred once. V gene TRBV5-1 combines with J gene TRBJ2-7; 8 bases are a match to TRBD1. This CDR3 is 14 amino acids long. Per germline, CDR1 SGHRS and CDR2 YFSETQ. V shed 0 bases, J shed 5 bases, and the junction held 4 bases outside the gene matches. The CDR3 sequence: CASSLGQGPNEQYF. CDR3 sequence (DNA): TGCGCCAGCAGCTTGGGACAGGGGCCTAACGAGCAGTACTTC.

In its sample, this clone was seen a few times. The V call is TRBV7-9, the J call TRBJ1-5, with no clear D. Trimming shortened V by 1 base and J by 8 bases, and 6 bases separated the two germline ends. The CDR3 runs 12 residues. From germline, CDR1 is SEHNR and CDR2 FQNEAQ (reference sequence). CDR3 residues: CASSLDVKPQHF. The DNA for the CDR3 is TGTGCCAGCAGCTTAGATGTGAAGCCCCAGCATTTT.

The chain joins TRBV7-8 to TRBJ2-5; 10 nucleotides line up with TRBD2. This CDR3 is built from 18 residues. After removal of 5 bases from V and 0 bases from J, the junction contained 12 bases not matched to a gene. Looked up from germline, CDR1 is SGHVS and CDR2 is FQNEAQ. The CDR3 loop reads CASSPHDRTSGYQETQYF. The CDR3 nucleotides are TGTGCCAGCAGCCCCCATGATAGGACTAGCGGATACCAAGAGACCCAGTACTTC. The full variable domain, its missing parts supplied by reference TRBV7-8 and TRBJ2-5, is GAGVSQSPRYKVAKRGQDVALRCDPISGHVSLFWYQQALGQGPEFLTYFQNEAQLDKSGLPSDRFFAERPEGSVSTLKIQRTQQEDSAVYLCASSPHDRTSGYQETQYFGPGTRLLVL.

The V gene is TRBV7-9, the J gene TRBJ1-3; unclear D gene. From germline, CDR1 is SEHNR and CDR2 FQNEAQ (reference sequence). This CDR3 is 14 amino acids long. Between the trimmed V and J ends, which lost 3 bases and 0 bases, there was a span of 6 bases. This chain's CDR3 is CASSFTLSGNTIYF. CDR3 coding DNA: TGTGCCAGCAGCTTTACCCTCTCTGGAAACACCATATATTTT.

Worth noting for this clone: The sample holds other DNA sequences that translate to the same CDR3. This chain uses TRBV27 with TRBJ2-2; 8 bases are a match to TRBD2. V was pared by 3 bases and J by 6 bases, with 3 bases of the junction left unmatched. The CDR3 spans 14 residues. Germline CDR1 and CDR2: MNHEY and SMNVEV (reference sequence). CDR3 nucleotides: TGTGCCAGCAGTTTGGGACTAGTTGCCGGGGAGCTGTTTTTT. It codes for CASSLGLVAGELFF.

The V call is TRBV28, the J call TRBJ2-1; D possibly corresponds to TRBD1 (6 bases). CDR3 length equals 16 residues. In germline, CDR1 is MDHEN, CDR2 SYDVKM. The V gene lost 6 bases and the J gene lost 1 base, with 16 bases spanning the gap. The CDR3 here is CASRVGGVGSYNEQFF. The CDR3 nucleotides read TGTGCCAGCAGGGTAGGGGGAGTAGGTTCCTACAATGAGCAGTTCTTC.

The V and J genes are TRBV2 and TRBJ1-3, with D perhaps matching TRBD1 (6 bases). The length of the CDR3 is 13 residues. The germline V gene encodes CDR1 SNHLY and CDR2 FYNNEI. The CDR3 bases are TGTGCTACCCCAACAGGGCTCGGAAACACCATATATTTT. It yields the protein CATPTGLGNTIYF. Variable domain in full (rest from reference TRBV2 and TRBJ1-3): EPEVTQTPSHQVTQMGQEVILRCVPISNHLYFYWYRQILGQKVEFLVSFYNNEISEKSEIFDDQFSVERPDGSNFTLKIRSTKLEDSAMYFCATPTGLGNTIYFGEGSWLTVV.

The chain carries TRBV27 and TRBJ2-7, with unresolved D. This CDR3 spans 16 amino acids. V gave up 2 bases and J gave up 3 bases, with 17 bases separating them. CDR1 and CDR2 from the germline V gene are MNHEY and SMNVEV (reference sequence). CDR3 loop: CASSLQTSPLGYEQYF. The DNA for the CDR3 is TGTGCCAGCAGTTTACAGACCTCTCCGCTTGGCTACGAGCAGTACTTC.

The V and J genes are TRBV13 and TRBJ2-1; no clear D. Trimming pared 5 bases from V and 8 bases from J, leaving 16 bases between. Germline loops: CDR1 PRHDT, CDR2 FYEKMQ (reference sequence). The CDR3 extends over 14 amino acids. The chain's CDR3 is CASSLALHGDEQFF. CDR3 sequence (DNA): TGTGCCAGCAGCCTGGCCCTACACGGCGATGAGCAGTTCTTC.

CDR3 region: CASSRLGQTYEQYF. CDR3 bases: TGTGCCAGCAGCCGCCTAGGACAGACCTACGAGCAGTACTTC. The V and J genes are TRBV5-5 and TRBJ2-7; D perhaps matches TRBD1 (6 bases). CDR1 SGHKS and CDR2 YYEKEE come from the germline V gene (reference sequence). Trimming took 4 bases from V and 2 from J, leaving 13 bases between them. This CDR3 is 14 amino acids long.

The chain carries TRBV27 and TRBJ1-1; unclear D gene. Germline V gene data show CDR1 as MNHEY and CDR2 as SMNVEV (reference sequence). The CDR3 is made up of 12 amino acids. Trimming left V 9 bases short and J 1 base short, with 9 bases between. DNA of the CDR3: TGTGCCAGTCTCGATCCGAACACTGAAGCTTTCTTT. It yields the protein CASLDPNTEAFF.

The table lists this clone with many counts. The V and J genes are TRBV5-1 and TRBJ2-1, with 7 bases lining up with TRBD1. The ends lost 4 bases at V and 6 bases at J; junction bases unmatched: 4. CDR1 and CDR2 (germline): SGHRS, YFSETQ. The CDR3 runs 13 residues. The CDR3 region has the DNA TGCGCCAGCAGCCAGACAGGGCGCAATGAGCAGTTCTTC. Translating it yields CASSQTGRNEQFF.

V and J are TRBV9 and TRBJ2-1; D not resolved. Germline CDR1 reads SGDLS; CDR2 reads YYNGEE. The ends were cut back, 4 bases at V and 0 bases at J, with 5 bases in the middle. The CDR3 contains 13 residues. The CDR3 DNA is TGTGCCAGCAGCTCCTTCTCCTACAATGAGCAGTTCTTC. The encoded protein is CASSSFSYNEQFF.

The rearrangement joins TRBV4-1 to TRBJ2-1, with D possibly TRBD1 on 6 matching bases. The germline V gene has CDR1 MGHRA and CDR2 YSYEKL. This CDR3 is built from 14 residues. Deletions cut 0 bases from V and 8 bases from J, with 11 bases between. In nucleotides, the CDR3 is TGCGCCAGCAGCCAAGAGGGGACATACGATGAGCAGTTCTTC. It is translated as CASSQEGTYDEQFF.

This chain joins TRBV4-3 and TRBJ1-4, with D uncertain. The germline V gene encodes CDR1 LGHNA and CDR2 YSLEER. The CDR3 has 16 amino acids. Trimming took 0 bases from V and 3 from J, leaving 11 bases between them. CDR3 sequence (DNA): TGCGCCAGCAGCCAAGAATGGGTAGGCTCTAATGAAAAACTGTTTTTT. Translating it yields CASSQEWVGSNEKLFF.

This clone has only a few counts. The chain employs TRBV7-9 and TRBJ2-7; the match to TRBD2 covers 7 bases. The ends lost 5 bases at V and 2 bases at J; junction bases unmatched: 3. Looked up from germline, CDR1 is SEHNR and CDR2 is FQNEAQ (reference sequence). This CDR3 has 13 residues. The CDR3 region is CASSPSGTYEQYF. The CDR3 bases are TGTGCCAGCAGCCCCAGCGGGACCTACGAGCAGTACTTC.

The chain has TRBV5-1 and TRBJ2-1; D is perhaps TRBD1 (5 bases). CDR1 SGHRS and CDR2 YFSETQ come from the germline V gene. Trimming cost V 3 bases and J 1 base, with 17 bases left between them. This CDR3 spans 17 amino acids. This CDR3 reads CASSSTAYPGSYNEQFF. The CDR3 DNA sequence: TGCGCCAGCAGCTCGACAGCCTACCCGGGTTCCTACAATGAGCAGTTCTTC. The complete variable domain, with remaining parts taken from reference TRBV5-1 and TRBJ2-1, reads KAGVTQTPRYLIKTRGQQVTLSCSPISGHRSVSWYQQTPGQGLQFLFEYFSETQRNKGNFPGRFSGRQFSNSRSEMNVSTLELGDSALYLCASSSTAYPGSYNEQFFGPGTRLTVL.

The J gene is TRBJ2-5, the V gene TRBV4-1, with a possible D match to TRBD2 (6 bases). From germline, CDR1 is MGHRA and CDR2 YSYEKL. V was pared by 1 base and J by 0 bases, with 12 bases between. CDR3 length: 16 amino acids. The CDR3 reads CASSQGGVSYQETQYF. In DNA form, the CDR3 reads TGCGCCAGCAGCCAAGGGGGGGTTTCGTACCAAGAGACCCAGTACTTC.

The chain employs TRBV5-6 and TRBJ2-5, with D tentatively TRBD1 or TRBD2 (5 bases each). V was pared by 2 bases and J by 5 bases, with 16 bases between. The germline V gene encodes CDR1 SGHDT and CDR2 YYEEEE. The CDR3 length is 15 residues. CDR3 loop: CASSFSWQGGETQYF. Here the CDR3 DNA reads TGTGCCAGCAGCTTCAGTTGGCAGGGCGGGGAGACCCAGTACTTC.

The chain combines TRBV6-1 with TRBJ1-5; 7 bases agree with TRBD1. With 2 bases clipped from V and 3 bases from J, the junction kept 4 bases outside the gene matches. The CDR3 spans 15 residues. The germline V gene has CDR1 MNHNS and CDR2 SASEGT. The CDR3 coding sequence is TGTGCCAGCAGTGAATGGGGACAGTACAATCAGCCCCAGCATTTT. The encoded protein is CASSEWGQYNQPQHF.

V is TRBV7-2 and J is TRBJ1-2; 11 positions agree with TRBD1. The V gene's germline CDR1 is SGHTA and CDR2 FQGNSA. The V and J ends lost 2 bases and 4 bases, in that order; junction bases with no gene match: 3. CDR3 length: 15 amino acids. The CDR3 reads CASSLTGQGGYGYTF. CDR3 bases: TGTGCCAGCAGCTTAACGGGACAGGGGGGCTATGGCTACACCTTC. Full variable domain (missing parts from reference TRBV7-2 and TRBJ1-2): GAGVSQSPSNKVTEKGKDVELRCDPISGHTALYWYRQSLGQGLEFLIYFQGNSAPDKSGLPSDRFSAERTGGSVSTLTIQRTQQEDSAVYLCASSLTGQGGYGYTFGSGTRLTVV.

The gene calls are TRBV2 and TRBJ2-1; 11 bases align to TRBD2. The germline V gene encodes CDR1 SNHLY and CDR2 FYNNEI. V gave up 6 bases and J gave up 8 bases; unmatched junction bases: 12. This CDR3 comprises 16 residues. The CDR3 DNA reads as TGTGCCAGCAGCACTTATAGCGGGAGGGCCGTAGATGAGCAGTTCTTC. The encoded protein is CASSTYSGRAVDEQFF.

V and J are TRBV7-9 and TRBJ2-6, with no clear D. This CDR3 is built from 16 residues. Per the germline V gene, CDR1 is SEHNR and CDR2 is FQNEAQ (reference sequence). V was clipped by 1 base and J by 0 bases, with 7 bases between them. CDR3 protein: CASSLEATSGANVLTF. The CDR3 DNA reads TGTGCCAGCAGCTTAGAGGCCACCTCTGGGGCCAACGTCCTGACTTTC. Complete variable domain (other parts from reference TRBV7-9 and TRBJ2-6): DTGVSQNPRHKITKRGQNVTFRCDPISEHNRLYWYRQTLGQGPEFLTYFQNEAQLEKSRLLSDRFSAERPKGSFSTLEIQRTEQGDSAMYLCASSLEATSGANVLTFGAGSRLTVL.

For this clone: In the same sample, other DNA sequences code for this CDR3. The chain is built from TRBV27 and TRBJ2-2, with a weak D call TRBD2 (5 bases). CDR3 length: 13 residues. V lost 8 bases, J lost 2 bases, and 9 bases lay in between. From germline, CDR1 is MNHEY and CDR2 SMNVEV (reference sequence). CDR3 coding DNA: TGTGCCAGCTCCAGCGGCAACACCGGGGAGCTGTTTTTT. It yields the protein CASSSGNTGELFF.

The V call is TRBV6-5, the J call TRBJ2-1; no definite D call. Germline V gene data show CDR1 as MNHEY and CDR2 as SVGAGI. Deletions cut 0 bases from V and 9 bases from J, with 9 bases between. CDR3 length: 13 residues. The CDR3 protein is CASSYSYDVEQFF. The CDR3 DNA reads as TGTGCCAGCAGTTACTCCTATGACGTTGAGCAGTTCTTC.

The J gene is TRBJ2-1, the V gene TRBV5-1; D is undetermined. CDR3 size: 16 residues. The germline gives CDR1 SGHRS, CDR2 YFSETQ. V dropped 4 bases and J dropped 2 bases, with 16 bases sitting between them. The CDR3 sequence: CASSPTSGPAYNEQFF. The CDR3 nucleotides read TGCGCCAGCAGCCCTACCTCAGGCCCCGCCTACAATGAGCAGTTCTTC.

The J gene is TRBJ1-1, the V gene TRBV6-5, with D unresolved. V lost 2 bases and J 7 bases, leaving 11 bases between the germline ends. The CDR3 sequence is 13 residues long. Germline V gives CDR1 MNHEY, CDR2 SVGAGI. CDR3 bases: TGTGCCAGCAGTTACAGAGAAAGTAATGAAGCTTTCTTT. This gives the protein CASSYRESNEAFF.